These 29 T cell receptor beta chains share one sample of origin, sequenced in a study of beta chain features in type 1 diabetes. Sequenced material consisted of expressed TCRB transcripts (all of the isolated RNA was reverse transcribed). Sequencing was performed with immunoSEQ multiplex PCR; in TCRdb, only in-frame clones are kept and a portion is missing. The data show 200,000 to 250,000 clones, 25% to 30% seen once. Sequenced material: central memory CD4+ T cells from blood. The source of these receptors is a man in his thirties or forties in good health.

The V and J genes are TRBV2 and TRBJ2-1, with D unresolved. Germline assignment: CDR1 SNHLY and CDR2 FYNNEI. Trimming cost V 6 bases and J 6 bases, with 6 bases left between them. There are 11 residues in the CDR3. CDR3 loop: CASRQPNEQFF. Written as DNA, the CDR3 is TGTGCCAGCAGACAACCCAATGAGCAGTTCTTC.

This clone has only one observation. The V and J genes are TRBV7-9 and TRBJ1-5; D possibly corresponds to TRBD1 (6 bases). CDR1 and CDR2 (germline): SEHNR, FQNEAQ (reference sequence). Deletions cut 4 bases from V and 1 base from J, with 8 bases between. CDR3 size: 14 residues. The CDR3 DNA follows: TGTGCCAGCAGCTACGGACAGAGCAATCAGCCCCAGCATTTT. Protein product: CASSYGQSNQPQHF.

This clone was seen ten or more times. The chain recombines TRBV9 with TRBJ1-6; D is ambiguous. The V and J ends lost 0 bases and 9 bases respectively, with 10 bases between them. The CDR3 has 14 amino acids. Per germline, CDR1 SGDLS and CDR2 YYNGEE. CDR3 nucleotide sequence: TGTGCCAGCAGCGTAGAAGTGATCCCTTCACCCCTCCACTTT. It yields the protein CASSVEVIPSPLHF.

In the case of this clone: This may be a read error: a much more frequent sequence differs by one nucleotide. This chain links TRBV14 with TRBJ2-5; TRBD1 matches 9 bases. The germline CDR1 and CDR2 sequences are SGHDN and FVKESK. The CDR3 spans 16 residues. The CDR3 spells CPSSQGRTGVGETQYF. Here the CDR3 DNA reads TGTCCCAGCAGCCAAGGAAGGACAGGGGTGGGAGAGACCCAGTACTTC.

The rearrangement links TRBV6-1 to TRBJ2-1; TRBD1 matches at 9 bases. J lost 6 bases, V lost 8 bases, and 11 bases had no gene match. The CDR3 length is 15 residues. Germline V gene sequence: CDR1 MNHNS, CDR2 SASEGT. The CDR3 region is CASGSGQGRVNEQFF. DNA for the CDR3: TGTGCCAGCGGTTCGGGACAGGGACGGGTCAATGAGCAGTTCTTC.

This clone showed up just a few times. V gene TRBV25-1 combines with J gene TRBJ2-3; 8 bases are shared with TRBD1. Germline-derived CDR1 and CDR2 are MGHDK and SYGVNS. V shed 5 bases, J shed 6 bases, and the junction held 13 bases outside the gene matches. The CDR3 length is 16 residues. The CDR3 DNA reads TGTGCCAGCAGTCCCCGTGGACAGGGACGGTCCGATACGCAGTATTTT. It specifies CASSPRGQGRSDTQYF. The variable domain in full, with the rest retrieved from reference TRBV25-1 and TRBJ2-3, is EADIYQTPRYLVIGTGKKITLECSQTMGHDKMYWYQQDPGMELHLIHYSYGVNSTEKGDLSSESTVSRIRTEHFPLTLESARPSHTSQYLCASSPRGQGRSDTQYFGPGTRLTVL.

The V call is TRBV25-1, the J call TRBJ2-3; 7 bases are a match to TRBD1. Germline CDR1 and CDR2: MGHDK and SYGVNS. The ends lost 2 bases at V and 1 base at J; junction bases unmatched: 6. The CDR3 spans 16 residues. The CDR3: CASSEQQGSRTDTQYF. In DNA form, the CDR3 reads TGTGCCAGCAGTGAACAACAGGGGTCACGCACAGATACGCAGTATTTT. Complete variable domain (other parts from reference TRBV25-1 and TRBJ2-3): EADIYQTPRYLVIGTGKKITLECSQTMGHDKMYWYQQDPGMELHLIHYSYGVNSTEKGDLSSESTVSRIRTEHFPLTLESARPSHTSQYLCASSEQQGSRTDTQYFGPGTRLTVL.

This chain uses TRBV28 with TRBJ1-5, with D possibly TRBD1 on 6 matching bases. Germline-derived CDR1 and CDR2 are MDHEN and SYDVKM. The CDR3 is 13 residues long. Trimming left V 8 bases short and J 9 bases short, with 17 bases between. The CDR3 loop reads CASESQGTLPQHF. The CDR3 coding sequence is TGTGCCAGCGAAAGCCAAGGGACATTGCCCCAGCATTTT. Full variable domain (outside the CDR3, taken from reference TRBV28 and TRBJ1-5): DVKVTQSSRYLVKRTGEKVFLECVQDMDHENMFWYRQDPGLGLRLIYFSYDVKMKEKGDIPEGYSVSREKKERFSLILESASTNQTSMYLCASESQGTLPQHFGDGTRLSIL.

The genes are TRBV5-4 and TRBJ2-5; D ambiguous. The CDR3 covers 12 residues. V shed 5 bases and J shed 2 bases, with 7 bases lying between them. Looked up from germline, CDR1 is SGHNT and CDR2 is YYREEE (reference sequence). The CDR3 sequence is CASSYEQETQYF. CDR3 in DNA: TGTGCCAGCAGTTACGAACAAGAGACCCAGTACTTC.

As concerns this clone: A much larger clone is a single base away; this may be a read error. This chain links TRBV12-2 with TRBJ2-5; TRBD1, the table's D call, was not compared with the DNA. The DNA end is a closer match to TRBJ2-7, so the J assignment may be wrong. TRBV12-2 is a documented pseudogene. This CDR3 contains 15 residues. For the CDR3, the DNA is TGTGCAAGGCGTTCCCCAGGGGACAGGGCGCACGAGCAGTACTTC. As protein: CARRSPGDRAHEQYF.

The CDR3 protein is CASSSPGQGVEKLFF. The CDR3 DNA sequence: TGTGCCAGCAGCTCCCCGGGACAGGGGGTTGAAAAACTGTTTTTT. This chain links TRBV7-9 with TRBJ1-4; 11 nucleotides align to TRBD1. This CDR3 has 15 amino acids. V lost 4 bases, J lost 7 bases, and 5 bases stayed unmatched. Germline CDR1 SEHNR, CDR2 FQNEAQ (reference sequence).

This clone has a handful of counts. The CDR3, as DNA: TGTGCCAGCAGCCGACGAGTGCTAGCGGGGCCGTCGGGCAATGAGCAGTTCTTC. Translating it yields CASSRRVLAGPSGNEQFF. This rearrangement joins TRBV14 to TRBJ2-1, with 9 bases aligning to TRBD2. Per the germline V gene, CDR1 is SGHDN and CDR2 is FVKESK. J lost 6 bases, V lost 4 bases, and 16 bases had no gene match. This CDR3 contains 18 residues.

The rearrangement joins TRBV7-6 to TRBJ2-6; possible D gene TRBD1, 5 bases. CDR1 is SGHVS, CDR2 FNYEAQ, per germline. V gave up 4 bases and J gave up 2 bases, with 12 bases separating them. The CDR3 is 16 residues long. CDR3 DNA: TGTGCCAGCAGCTCCCCAGGGTTTCCTGGGGCCAACGTCCTGACTTTC. Protein: CASSSPGFPGANVLTF.

The chain joins TRBV5-6 to TRBJ2-1, with a weak D call TRBD1 (6 bases). The length of the CDR3 is 15 residues. The germline gives CDR1 SGHDT, CDR2 YYEEEE. V lost 3 bases to trimming and J lost 5 bases, with 15 bases between them. This chain's CDR3 is CASSSGVGQHNEQFF. In DNA form, the CDR3 reads TGTGCCAGCAGCTCAGGGGTCGGGCAGCACAATGAGCAGTTCTTC.

There are a few counts of this clone. The V gene is TRBV29-1, the J gene TRBJ2-4, with TRBD1 matching over 8 bases. The junction had 4 bases not matched to a gene; V was cut back by 5 bases and J by 7 bases. Germline CDR1 and CDR2: SQVTM and ANQGSEA. The CDR3 is 12 residues long. CDR3 region: CSVLTGENIQYF. The DNA of the CDR3 is TGCAGCGTTTTGACAGGGGAGAACATTCAGTACTTC.

This clone was detected ten times or more. V gene TRBV5-5 combines with J gene TRBJ2-5, with D possibly matching TRBD1 (7 bases). Germline CDR1 and CDR2: SGHKS and YYEKEE (reference sequence). The CDR3 contains 15 residues. V was clipped by 0 bases and J by 4 bases, with 13 bases between them. The CDR3 region is CASSLDAGGSETQYF. For the CDR3, the DNA is TGTGCCAGCAGCTTGGATGCAGGGGGGTCAGAGACCCAGTACTTC.

The chain carries TRBV6-1 and TRBJ2-6, with a possible D match to TRBD1 (6 bases). There are 15 residues in the CDR3. Trimming pared 4 bases from V and 3 bases from J, leaving 10 bases between. Germline V gene data show CDR1 as MNHNS and CDR2 as SASEGT. The CDR3 DNA sequence: TGTGCCAGCAGTGCGGACAGTTTTGGGGCCAACGTCCTGACTTTC. Residues: CASSADSFGANVLTF.

The chain uses TRBV28 and TRBJ2-4, with D possibly being TRBD2 (6 bases). The germline V gene has CDR1 MDHEN and CDR2 SYDVKM. Deletions cut 8 bases from V and 3 bases from J, with 23 bases between. The CDR3 sequence is 17 residues long. This chain's CDR3 is CASGPSGTRRVKNIQYF. CDR3 coding DNA: TGTGCCAGCGGGCCGTCTGGGACCCGGAGGGTCAAAAACATTCAGTACTTC.

This clone showed up just a few times. The chain has TRBV14 and TRBJ2-1; 10 bases are a match to TRBD1. V was clipped by 2 bases and J by 2 bases; unmatched bases: 3. Germline loops: CDR1 SGHDN, CDR2 FVKESK. This CDR3 is built from 16 residues. The CDR3 region has the DNA TGTGCCAGCAGCCAAAGACAGGGGGCAGCCTACAATGAGCAGTTCTTC. Protein: CASSQRQGAAYNEQFF.

The chain uses TRBV28 and TRBJ1-3, with unresolved D. Germline V lookup: CDR1 MDHEN, CDR2 SYDVKM. The CDR3 is 15 amino acids. V was clipped by 2 bases and J by 0 bases, with 8 bases between them. The CDR3 sequence: CASSLDIHSGNTIYF. In nucleotides, the CDR3 is TGTGCCAGCAGTTTAGACATTCACTCTGGAAACACCATATATTTT. Using reference TRBV28 and TRBJ1-3 for the parts outside the CDR3, the full variable domain is DVKVTQSSRYLVKRTGEKVFLECVQDMDHENMFWYRQDPGLGLRLIYFSYDVKMKEKGDIPEGYSVSREKKERFSLILESASTNQTSMYLCASSLDIHSGNTIYFGEGSWLTVV.

The chain has TRBV5-1 and TRBJ2-7, with TRBD1 matching over 9 bases. V gave up 4 bases and J gave up 0 bases; unmatched junction bases: 5. CDR1 is SGHRS and CDR2 is YFSETQ in the germline V gene. The CDR3 has 15 residues. CDR3 in DNA: TGCGCCAGCAGCATACAGGGGGCCAGCTCCTACGAGCAGTACTTC. It is translated as CASSIQGASSYEQYF.

This clone showed up just a few times. The gene calls are TRBV5-1 and TRBJ1-2; D might be TRBD1 (5 bases). CDR3 length equals 13 residues. Trimming stripped 2 bases from V and 4 bases from J, with 9 bases between. Per the germline V gene, CDR1 is SGHRS and CDR2 is YFSETQ. The CDR3 here is CASSFDSAYGYTF. The CDR3 DNA follows: TGCGCCAGCAGCTTCGACAGCGCCTATGGCTACACCTTC. The entire variable domain, with the rest obtained from reference TRBV5-1 and TRBJ1-2, is as follows: KAGVTQTPRYLIKTRGQQVTLSCSPISGHRSVSWYQQTPGQGLQFLFEYFSETQRNKGNFPGRFSGRQFSNSRSEMNVSTLELGDSALYLCASSFDSAYGYTFGSGTRLTVV.

This clone turned up a few times. The gene calls are TRBV30 and TRBJ1-3; D is unresolved. The V gene lost 1 base and the J gene lost 3 bases, with 1 base spanning the gap. Per germline, CDR1 GTSNPN and CDR2 SVGIG (reference sequence). There are 11 residues in the CDR3. CDR3 nucleotide sequence: TGTGCCTGGAGTGGTGGAAACACCATATATTTT. Translation: CAWSGGNTIYF.

This clone was found many times. The rearrangement uses TRBV11-2 and TRBJ2-5, with D uncertain. Germline loops: CDR1 SGHAT, CDR2 FQNNGV. Trimming took 5 bases from V and 0 from J, leaving 7 bases between them. The CDR3 has 13 amino acids. The CDR3, as DNA: TGTGCCAGCAGCCCAAGGTACCAAGAGACCCAGTACTTC. Amino acid sequence: CASSPRYQETQYF. The entire variable domain, with the rest obtained from reference TRBV11-2 and TRBJ2-5, is as follows: EAGVAQSPRYKIIEKRQSVAFWCNPISGHATLYWYQQILGQGPKLLIQFQNNGVVDDSQLPKDRFSAERLKGVDSTLKIQPAKLEDSAVYLCASSPRYQETQYFGPGTRLLVL.

This clone was seen a single time. The chain has TRBV11-2 and TRBJ2-5; D remains unclear. The closer fit of TRBJ2-7 to the DNA end suggests the J call may be wrong. CDR3 size: 12 residues. Germline values: CDR1 SGHAT, CDR2 FQNNGV. DNA of the CDR3: TGTGCCAGCAGCTTAGGGTGGGACGAGCAGTACTTC. The encoded protein is CASSLGWDEQYF.

This chain joins TRBV7-2 and TRBJ2-1; 7 nucleotides match TRBD1. This CDR3 has 15 amino acids. With V trimmed by 1 base and J by 8 bases, 8 bases remained unmatched. CDR1 SGHTA and CDR2 FQGNSA come from the germline V gene. In DNA, the CDR3 is TGTGCCAGCAGCTTAGAAACAGGGGTAGAGTATGAGCAGTTCTTC. The encoded protein is CASSLETGVEYEQFF.

The chain uses TRBV25-1 and TRBJ2-3; D ambiguous. This CDR3 is 15 amino acids long. With 2 bases removed from V and 9 bases from J, the gap between germline ends came to 18 bases. CDR1 and CDR2 from the germline V gene are MGHDK and SYGVNS. CDR3 protein: CASSEPPPLDETQYF. CDR3 DNA sequence: TGTGCCAGCAGTGAACCCCCCCCGTTAGACGAGACGCAGTATTTT. Full variable domain (missing parts from reference TRBV25-1 and TRBJ2-3): EADIYQTPRYLVIGTGKKITLECSQTMGHDKMYWYQQDPGMELHLIHYSYGVNSTEKGDLSSESTVSRIRTEHFPLTLESARPSHTSQYLCASSEPPPLDETQYFGPGTRLTVL.

This clone was recorded many times. This sample includes further DNA sequences coding for the same CDR3. This sequence joins TRBV15 and TRBJ2-4, with D maybe TRBD2 (5 bases). The germline gives CDR1 LNHNV, CDR2 YYDKDF (reference sequence). The CDR3 contains 12 residues. V was pared by 5 bases and J by 3 bases, with 5 bases between. Here the CDR3 DNA reads TGTGCCACCAGCGAGGGCAAAAACATTCAGTACTTC. Its translation: CATSEGKNIQYF. Complete variable domain (other parts from reference TRBV15 and TRBJ2-4): DAMVIQNPRYQVTQFGKPVTLSCSQTLNHNVMYWYQQKSSQAPKLLFHYYDKDFNNEADTPDNFQSRRPNTSFCFLDIRSPGLGDTAMYLCATSEGKNIQYFGAGTRLSVL.

The rearrangement uses TRBV11-2 and TRBJ2-7; D perhaps matches TRBD1 (6 bases). Between the trimmed V and J ends, which lost 3 bases and 5 bases, there was a span of 14 bases. The CDR3 is 14 amino acids. CDR1 and CDR2 (germline): SGHAT, FQNNGV. The CDR3 DNA reads as TGTGCCAGCAGCTTCAGTACAGGGTTCAACGAGCAGTACTTC. Encoded protein: CASSFSTGFNEQYF.